The TCR beta chain described here comes from a study of T cells in Graves' hyperthyroidism and ophthalmopathy. Many counts were recorded for this clonotype. Germline V CDR1 and CDR2: DFQATT, SNEGSKA (reference sequence). The J segment lost 0 bases and the V segment lost 4 bases, leaving 8 bases of the junction unmatched. The CDR3 consists of 17 residues. For Graves' hyperthyroidism to be stable, ophthalmopathy could not progress within 18 months. Lactation, pregnancy, other autoimmune disease or uncontrolled infection excluded patients. There were TCR beta CDR3 regions amplified from RNA transcripts. HTBI primers were used for first-round RT-PCR of the TCR CDR3. MiXCR was run by TCRdb on the multiplex PCR reads, yielding one entry per CDR3 protein. The table lists some 620,000 distinct CDR3 sequences, around 16% of them singletons.

Sequencing was carried out using blood. The TCR comes from a woman under 40 with Graves' hyperthyroidism. The V gene is TRBV20-1, the J gene TRBJ2-7; the match to TRBD2 covers 14 bases. The DNA of the CDR3 is TGCAGTGCTAACCCGGGACTAGCGGGAGAATACTCCTACGAGCAGTACTTC. Its protein product is CSANPGLAGEYSYEQYF.